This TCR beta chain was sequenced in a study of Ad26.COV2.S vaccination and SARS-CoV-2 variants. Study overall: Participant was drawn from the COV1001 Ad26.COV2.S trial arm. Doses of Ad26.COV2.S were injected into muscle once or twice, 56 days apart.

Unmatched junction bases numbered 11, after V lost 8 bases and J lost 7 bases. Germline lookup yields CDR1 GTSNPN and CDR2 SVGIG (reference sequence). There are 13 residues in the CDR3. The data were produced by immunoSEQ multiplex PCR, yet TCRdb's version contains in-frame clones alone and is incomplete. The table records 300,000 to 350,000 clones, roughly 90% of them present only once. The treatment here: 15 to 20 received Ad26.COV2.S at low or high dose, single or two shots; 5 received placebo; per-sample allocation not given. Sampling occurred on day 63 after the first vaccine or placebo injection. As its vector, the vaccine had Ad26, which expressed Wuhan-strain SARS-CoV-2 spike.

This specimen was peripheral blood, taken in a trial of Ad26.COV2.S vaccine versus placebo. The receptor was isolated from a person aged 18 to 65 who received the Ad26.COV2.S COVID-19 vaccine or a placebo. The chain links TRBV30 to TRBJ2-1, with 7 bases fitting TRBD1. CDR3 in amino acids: CAASRGLDNEQFF. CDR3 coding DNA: TGTGCCGCGTCGAGGGGGCTGGATAATGAGCAGTTCTTC.